This entry features one TCR beta chain sequence. Its specificity is unknown. These data originate in a study of T cell repertoires in cytomegalovirus infection. Background on the study: In public TCR beta signatures, there were indications of both CMV infection and matching HLA type.

TCRdb reanalysed the reads using MiXCR and keeps one entry per CDR3 protein. The table shows almost 500,000 distinct CDR3 sequences, with approximately 10% occurring only once. V was pared by 10 bases and J by 3 bases, with 6 bases of the junction left unmatched. This CDR3 contains 13 residues. Germline CDR1 and CDR2: ENHRY and SYGVKD. Study conclusions and caveats: There were HLA-C-restricted CMV-specific TCR beta clonotypes dominating the ex vivo response. Cumulated frequencies of public TCR beta families served to identify carriers of CMV plus the relevant HLA.

This chain connects TRBV10-3 to TRBJ1-5, with 7 bases lining up with TRBD1. Sequencing was done on a sample of PBMCs. This TCR derives from a human donor in good health (CMV status not recorded). Some clones in this sample may be carry-over from other donors' samples. The CDR3: CAKGQPYNQPQHF. CDR3 nucleotide sequence: TGTGCCAAGGGACAGCCCTACAATCAGCCCCAGCATTTT.